This TCR beta chain was identified during a study of blood T cell repertoires in COVID-19 (dated by TCRdb to between 2020 and 2021). In terms of the full investigation: The collaborator samples originated in the United States, Italy and Spain and spanned the acute and convalescent phases of COVID-19. Samples were obtained from the ongoing ImmuneRACE study (first 160 participants) and from about 1,300 subjects provided by 6 global collaborators. HLA class I and class II types, where available, came from metadata supplied by the sample provider rather than from assay-based typing. The repertoires were made available in a free public database intended to serve as a resource for research on the immune response to SARS-CoV-2. Nearly every sample came with metadata listing a de-identified subject ID, COVID-19 status, age in years and sex. The material from the prospective study consisted of cDNA or gDNA derived from T cells, B-cell-depleted T cells, or PBMCs. Subjects who had been exposed to COVID-19, were actively infected with it, or had recovered from it provided the deeply sampled blood TCRbeta repertoires that made up the dataset. Overall results and qualifications from the work: The amount of clinical and demographic metadata varied by source and participant and was provided uncurated.

As for this clone: The clone's antigen remains unknown. There are no base qualities to consult, and no much larger clone falls within one base.

The immunoSEQ Assay, a bias-controlled multiplex PCR, was used to amplify TCRbeta CDR3 regions from genomic DNA. The original methods were these. Nucleated cell counts per sample were estimated from amplification of reference gene primers within the assay. Sequence reads were collapsed and filtered to measure the absolute abundance of every unique TCRbeta CDR3 rearrangement. For each sample, productive Simpson clonality was calculated as the square root of Simpson's diversity index across productive rearrangements. TCRdb provides this immuneACCESS table in a form limited to in-frame rearrangements. Some clones are lacking; in checked studies, under half of them reflect an unresolved V gene, and why the rest are absent is not known. Clone size and the V and J calls come from that table; the DNA yielded D and trimming. The table for this sample lists tens of thousands of clones; around 76% of them were counted only once. 25% to 30% of the sample goes to the ten largest clones.

Collaborating institutions collected whole blood in K2EDTA tubes following their own protocols. For TCRbeta analysis, collaborator samples were shipped as frozen whole blood, as isolated PBMCs, or as DNA extracted from either sample type. Taken from cysteine to phenylalanine, the CDR3 has 13 residues. Only CDR3 DNA remains: 39 bases, in frame from the first base. V gives up 5 bases and J gives up 5 bases, and the segment between their germline ends measures 11 bases. CDR1 and CDR2 are read off the germline V gene as MDHEN and SYDVKM. The sequenced sample consisted of peripheral blood. The source is a woman older than 75 with active or convalescent COVID-19. The chain links TRBV28 with TRBJ2-3; TRBD2 is a possible D gene, resting on 6 matching bases. DNA sequence: TGTGCCAGCAGTGAACTAGCTAAAGATACGCAGTATTTT. This codes for CASSELAKDTQYF.